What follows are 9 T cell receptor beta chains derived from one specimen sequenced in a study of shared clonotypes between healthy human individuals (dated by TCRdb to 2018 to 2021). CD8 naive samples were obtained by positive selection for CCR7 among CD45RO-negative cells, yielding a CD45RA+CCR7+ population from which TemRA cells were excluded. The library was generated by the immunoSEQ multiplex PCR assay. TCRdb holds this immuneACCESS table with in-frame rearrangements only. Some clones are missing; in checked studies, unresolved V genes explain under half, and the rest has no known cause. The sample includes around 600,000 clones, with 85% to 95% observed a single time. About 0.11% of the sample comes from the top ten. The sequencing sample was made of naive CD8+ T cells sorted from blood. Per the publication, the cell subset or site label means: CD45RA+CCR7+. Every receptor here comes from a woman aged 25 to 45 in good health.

The CDR3 nucleotides read TGTGCCAGCAGCTCCAATAACAGGGGGGTGCCCTACGAGCAGTACTTC. Amino acid sequence: CASSSNNRGVPYEQYF. V gene TRBV7-8 combines with J gene TRBJ2-7, with 8 bases fitting TRBD1. After removal of 4 bases from V and 2 bases from J, the junction contained 10 bases not matched to a gene. Looked up from germline, CDR1 is SGHVS and CDR2 is FQNEAQ. This CDR3 is 16 amino acids long.

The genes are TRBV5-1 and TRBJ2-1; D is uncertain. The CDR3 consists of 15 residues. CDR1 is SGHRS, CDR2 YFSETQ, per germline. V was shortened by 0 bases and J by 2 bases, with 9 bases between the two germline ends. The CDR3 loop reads CASSLDGSPYNEQFF. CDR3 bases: TGCGCCAGCAGCTTGGACGGGTCGCCCTACAATGAGCAGTTCTTC.

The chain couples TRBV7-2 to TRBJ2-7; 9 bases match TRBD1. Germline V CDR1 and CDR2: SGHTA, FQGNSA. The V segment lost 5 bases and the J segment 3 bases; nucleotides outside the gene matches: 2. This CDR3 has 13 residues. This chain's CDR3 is CASSQTGGYEQYF. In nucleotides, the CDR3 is TGTGCCAGCAGCCAGACAGGGGGCTACGAGCAGTACTTC.

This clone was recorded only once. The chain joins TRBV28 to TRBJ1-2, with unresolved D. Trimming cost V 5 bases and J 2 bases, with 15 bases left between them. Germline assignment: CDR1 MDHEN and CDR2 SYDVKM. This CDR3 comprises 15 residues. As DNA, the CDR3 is TGTGCCAGCAGTCAACCTTGGGCGGAAAACTATGGCTACACCTTC. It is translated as CASSQPWAENYGYTF.

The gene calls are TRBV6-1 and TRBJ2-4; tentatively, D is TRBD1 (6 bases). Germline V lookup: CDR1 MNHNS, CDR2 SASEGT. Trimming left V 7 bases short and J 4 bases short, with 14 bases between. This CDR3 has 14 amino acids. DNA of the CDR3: TGTGCCAGCACTCATACCAGGGGAAAAAACATTCAGTACTTC. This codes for CASTHTRGKNIQYF.

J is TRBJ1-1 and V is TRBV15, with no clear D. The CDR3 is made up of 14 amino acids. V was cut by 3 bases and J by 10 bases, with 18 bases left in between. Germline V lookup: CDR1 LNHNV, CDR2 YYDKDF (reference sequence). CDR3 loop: CATSSTRRQNRAFF. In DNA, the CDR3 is TGTGCCACCAGCAGTACTCGACGCCAAAATAGAGCTTTCTTT.

The CDR3 coding sequence is TGTGCCAGCAGCTTGTTAGGGGTGGGGTACGAGCAGTACTTC. The encoded protein is CASSLLGVGYEQYF. The chain uses TRBV5-8 and TRBJ2-7; D possibly corresponds to TRBD1 (5 bases). The CDR3 has 14 residues. CDR1 and CDR2 (germline): SGHTS, YDEGEE. Trimming pared 1 base from V and 4 bases from J, leaving 12 bases between.

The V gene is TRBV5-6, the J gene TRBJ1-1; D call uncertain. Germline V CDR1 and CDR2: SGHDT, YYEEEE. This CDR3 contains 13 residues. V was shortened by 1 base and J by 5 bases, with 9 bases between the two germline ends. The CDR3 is CASSLLEGTEAFF. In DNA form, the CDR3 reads TGTGCCAGCAGCTTGTTGGAGGGTACTGAAGCTTTCTTT.

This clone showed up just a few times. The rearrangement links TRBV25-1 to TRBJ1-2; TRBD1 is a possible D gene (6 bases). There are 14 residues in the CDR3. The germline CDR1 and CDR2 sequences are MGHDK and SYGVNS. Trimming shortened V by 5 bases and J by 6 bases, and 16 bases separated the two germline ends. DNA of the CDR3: TGTGCCAGCAGTAGTCCCGGGACAAGGAATGGCTACACCTTC. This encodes CASSSPGTRNGYTF.